The rows below give T cell receptor beta chains drawn from one sample of a study of cytomegalovirus exposure and HLA in healthy donors. Libraries were prepared by immunoSEQ multiplex PCR; TCRdb keeps only in-frame clonotypes and omits some of them. The sample holds approximately 160,000 clones, roughly 74% seen once. Sequencing was done on a sample of PBMCs. These TCRs come from a male donor in good health and CMV-seronegative. Each CDR3 is given with its conserved first and last residue. D genes are given only for firm matches. Part of the rows lack a size; the others show once, few, many or a class for expanded clones.

V	D	J	size	CDR3	DNA
TRBV6-1	TRBD2	TRBJ2-1	few	CASTLAGAYVNEQFF	TGTGCCAGCACCCTAGCGGGGGCCTACGTGAATGAGCAGTTCTTC
TRBV5-4	TRBD2	TRBJ2-7	once	CASSAGLAGGYEQYF	TGTGCCAGCAGCGCGGGACTAGCGGGGGGCTACGAGCAGTACTTC
TRBV19	NA	TRBJ1-1	NA	CASSIDSPTEAFF	TGTGCCAGTAGTATTGACAGTCCCACTGAAGCTTTCTTT
TRBV5-6	TRBD1	TRBJ1-4	NA	CASSLGQGRTTNEKLFF	TGTGCCAGCAGCCTAGGACAGGGGAGAACAACTAATGAAAAACTGTTTTTT
TRBV30	TRBD1	TRBJ2-3	few	CAWRDRGTDTQYF	TGTGCCTGGAGGGACAGGGGAACAGATACGCAGTATTTT
TRBV19	TRBD1	TRBJ1-1	few	CATSRTGDTEAFF	TGTGCCACCTCGAGGACAGGGGACACTGAAGCTTTCTTT
TRBV4-3	NA	TRBJ2-6	many	CASSQEGGTGANVLTF	TGCGCCAGCAGCCAAGAGGGGGGAACTGGGGCCAACGTCCTGACTTTC
TRBV14	NA	TRBJ2-7	NA	CASSPTGNPYEQYF	TGTGCCAGCAGCCCGACAGGTAACCCCTACGAGCAGTACTTC
TRBV7-7	TRBD2	TRBJ2-1	NA	CASSFQAGGEQFF	TGTGCCAGCAGCTTTCAAGCGGGAGGAGAGCAGTTCTTC
TRBV28	TRBD1	TRBJ1-2	NA	CASSADRGNYGYTF	TGTGCCAGCAGTGCGGACAGGGGCAACTATGGCTACACCTTC
TRBV5-6	TRBD1	TRBJ2-7	once	CASSPGTGKSLEQYF	TGTGCCAGCAGCCCCGGGACAGGGAAGTCTCTAGAGCAGTACTTC
TRBV18	TRBD1	TRBJ2-5	NA	CASSPPGQAATQYF	TGTGCCAGCTCACCACCTGGACAGGCTGCTACCCAGTACTTC
TRBV30	NA	TRBJ2-7	NA	CALTLGIYEQYF	TGTGCCCTAACTCTCGGGATCTACGAGCAGTACTTC
TRBV28	NA	TRBJ1-1	NA	CAVVAPLNTEAFF	TGTGCCGTAGTCGCGCCTCTGAACACTGAAGCTTTCTTT
TRBV7-2	NA	TRBJ2-2	few	CASSHNTGELFF	TGTGCCAGCAGCCATAACACCGGGGAGCTGTTTTTT
TRBV7-9	NA	TRBJ2-5	NA	CASTLVGAETQYF	TGTGCCAGCACCCTAGTGGGAGCAGAGACCCAGTACTTC
TRBV5-6	TRBD1	TRBJ1-1	NA	CASSSTGGLYTEAFF	TGTGCCAGCAGCTCGACAGGGGGATTGTATACTGAAGCTTTCTTT
TRBV27	TRBD1	TRBJ1-1	NA	CASSLYRGDTEAFF	TGTGCCAGCAGTTTATACAGGGGGGATACTGAAGCTTTCTTT
TRBV6-1	TRBD1	TRBJ1-5	NA	CASSIQGVGNQPQHF	TGTGCCAGCAGTATACAGGGGGTTGGCAATCAGCCCCAGCATTTT
TRBV7-9	NA	TRBJ2-7	NA	CASAWARGSYEQYF	TGTGCCAGCGCGTGGGCCCGAGGGTCCTACGAGCAGTACTTC
TRBV4-3	TRBD2	TRBJ2-7	few	CASSQAGTRQQYF	TGCGCCAGCAGCCAGGCAGGGACTAGACAGCAGTACTTC
TRBV5-1	NA	TRBJ2-3	NA	CASSLEGEDTQYF	TGCGCCAGCAGCTTAGAGGGGGAGGATACGCAGTATTTT
TRBV13	TRBD2	TRBJ2-1	few	CASSFRSSGSAAYNEQFF	TGTGCCAGCAGTTTCCGATCTAGCGGGAGCGCCGCCTACAATGAGCAGTTCTTC
TRBV6-5	NA	TRBJ2-3	NA	CASLEGGGMGDTQYF	TGTGCCAGCCTGGAGGGGGGGGGTATGGGAGATACGCAGTATTTT
TRBV4-1	TRBD1	TRBJ1-5	NA	CASSQEGQGHQPQHF	TGCGCCAGCAGCCAAGAGGGACAGGGGCATCAGCCCCAGCATTTT
TRBV6-5	TRBD2	TRBJ2-7	NA	CASTASGAREQYF	TGTGCCAGCACGGCTAGCGGGGCCCGGGAGCAGTACTTC
TRBV5-1	TRBD1	TRBJ1-1	NA	CASSYNRGSNTEAFF	TGCGCCAGCAGCTATAACAGGGGTTCGAACACTGAAGCTTTCTTT
TRBV18	NA	TRBJ1-1	NA	CASSQGLTEAFF	TGTGCCAGCTCACAGGGGCTCACTGAAGCTTTCTTT
TRBV7-8	TRBD1	TRBJ1-2	NA	CASGTGPYGYTF	TGTGCCAGCGGGACAGGGCCCTATGGCTACACCTTC
TRBV4-3	NA	TRBJ2-7	few	CASSQDRRAYEQYF	TGCGCCAGCAGCCAAGATAGACGGGCCTACGAGCAGTACTTC
TRBV6-1	TRBD1	TRBJ2-1	few	CASSEGQGEYNEQFF	TGTGCCAGCAGTGAGGGACAGGGGGAATACAATGAGCAGTTCTTC
TRBV28	NA	TRBJ2-5	few	CASSPQGSLGETQYF	TGTGCCAGCAGTCCCCAAGGGAGTCTCGGGGAGACCCAGTACTTC
TRBV7-2	TRBD2	TRBJ2-3	NA	CASSRAGGWDTQYF	TGTGCCAGCAGTCGAGCGGGAGGGTGGGATACGCAGTATTTT
TRBV6-6	NA	TRBJ2-3	NA	CASSYSGPSTDTQYF	TGTGCCAGCAGTTACTCGGGGCCCAGCACAGATACGCAGTATTTT
TRBV11-2	NA	TRBJ1-2	NA	CASSLDPGTKTGYTF	TGTGCCAGCAGCCTAGACCCCGGGACAAAGACCGGCTACACCTTC
TRBV5-1	TRBD2	TRBJ2-2	NA	CASRKGLAGVDTGELFF	TGCGCCAGCAGGAAGGGACTAGCGGGAGTAGACACCGGGGAGCTGTTTTTT
TRBV19	TRBD1	TRBJ1-1	NA	CASRATGRDTEAFF	TGTGCCAGTAGGGCGACAGGGCGAGACACTGAAGCTTTCTTT
TRBV6-5	TRBD1	TRBJ1-5	NA	CASSLGTGINLPQHF	TGTGCCAGCAGTCTCGGGACAGGGATCAATCTGCCCCAGCATTTT
TRBV10-2	NA	TRBJ2-5	NA	CASSEAGIQETQYF	TGCGCCAGCAGTGAGGCCGGGATCCAAGAGACCCAGTACTTC
TRBV5-1	NA	TRBJ1-3	NA	CASSLEGVGGNTIYF	TGCGCCAGCAGCTTGGAGGGGGTTGGGGGAAACACCATATATTTT
TRBV7-3	TRBD2	TRBJ2-1	many	CASSQTSGVFNEQFF	TGTGCCAGCAGTCAAACTAGCGGGGTTTTCAATGAGCAGTTCTTC
TRBV28	NA	TRBJ1-1	once	CASGQGLMNTEAFF	TGTGCCAGCGGGCAGGGGCTCATGAACACTGAAGCTTTCTTT
TRBV28	NA	TRBJ2-7	NA	CASSLTGPQYEQYF	TGTGCCAGCAGTTTAACAGGGCCACAATACGAGCAGTACTTC
TRBV11-2	TRBD2	TRBJ2-7	few	CASSPGSGSAYEQYF	TGTGCCAGCAGCCCAGGTAGCGGGAGCGCCTACGAGCAGTACTTC
TRBV5-8	TRBD2	TRBJ2-2	NA	CASSLAKIAGDTGELFF	TGTGCCAGCAGCTTGGCCAAAATAGCGGGAGATACCGGGGAGCTGTTTTTT
TRBV7-7	NA	TRBJ2-5	few	CASSPQTAGTQYF	TGTGCCAGCAGCCCCCAAACGGCGGGGACCCAGTACTTC
TRBV7-2	NA	TRBJ2-1	NA	CASSSGRRNEQFF	TGTGCCAGCAGCTCAGGGAGGAGAAATGAGCAGTTCTTC
TRBV2	NA	TRBJ2-2	NA	CASSEAYQGPSAGELFF	TGTGCCAGCAGTGAAGCGTATCAGGGCCCCTCCGCCGGGGAGCTGTTTTTT
TRBV5-1	NA	TRBJ1-3	few	CASSFTGSGNTIYF	TGCGCCAGCAGCTTTACGGGCTCTGGAAACACCATATATTTT
TRBV4-3	NA	TRBJ1-5	NA	CASSPSLGDPNQPQHF	TGCGCCAGCAGCCCTAGCTTAGGAGATCCCAATCAGCCCCAGCATTTT
TRBV5-1	TRBD1	TRBJ1-2	NA	CASSQGQFYGYTF	TGCGCCAGCAGCCAGGGACAGTTTTATGGCTACACCTTC
TRBV11-2	TRBD1	TRBJ2-7	NA	CASSSEQGRREQYF	TGTGCCAGCAGCTCAGAACAGGGGAGAAGGGAGCAGTACTTC
TRBV19	NA	TRBJ2-3	NA	CASSTGGTDTQYF	TGTGCCAGTAGCACGGGAGGCACAGATACGCAGTATTTT
TRBV2	TRBD1	TRBJ1-5	NA	CASSPGTGTQPQHF	TGTGCCAGCAGCCCCGGGACAGGGACCCAGCCCCAGCATTTT
TRBV11-1	NA	TRBJ2-3	NA	CASSLQRMAGGRSDTQYF	TGTGCCAGCAGCTTACAAAGAATGGCCGGGGGGCGTTCAGATACGCAGTATTTT
TRBV27	NA	TRBJ1-5	NA	CASSLRSVDQPQHF	TGTGCCAGCAGTTTACGGTCTGTTGATCAGCCCCAGCATTTT
TRBV19	NA	TRBJ1-1	few	CASSIDSGRRGAFF	TGTGCCAGTAGTATAGATTCAGGCCGAAGGGGGGCTTTCTTT